This T cell receptor (beta chain) was sequenced in a study of blood T cell repertoires in COVID-19. Turning to the study itself: Sites in the United States, Italy and Spain provided acute and convalescent COVID-19 samples. T cells, B-cell-depleted T cells, or PBMCs supplied cDNA or gDNA.

The authors' processing: Counts of nucleated cells, estimated from reference gene primer amplification, were obtained. Clones were read by immunoSEQ multiplex PCR, and TCRdb kept only the in-frame ones, dropping some. From that table come the V and J calls and clone size; the DNA was used to work out D and trimming. The profile covers about 42,000 clones, with 77% appearing a single time and roughly 28% taken by the ten largest. V was clipped by 2 bases and J by 4 bases, with 15 bases between them. Germline CDR1 and CDR2: MNHEY and SVGAGI. CDR3 length equals 15 residues. The chain links TRBV6-5 to TRBJ2-7, with TRBD2 as a possible D gene (6 bases). This clonotype was obtained from an older woman with acute or convalescent COVID-19. The specimen sequenced was peripheral blood. CDR3 amino acids: CASSYKGGTGYEQYF. The DNA of the CDR3 is TGTGCCAGCAGTTACAAGGGCGGGACTGGTTACGAGCAGTACTTC.